This entry lists 17 T cell receptor beta chains sequenced from one sample in a study of PD-1 blockade in mismatch repair-deficient tumors. Profiling relied on immunoSEQ multiplex PCR, and the TCRdb table lists in-frame clones only, not all of them. This sample has around 38,000 clones, with more than 75% found just once. Sample: peripheral blood, taken 4 weeks after starting pembrolizumab. These receptors were taken from an adult with mismatch repair-deficient cancer.

In its sample, this clone was seen many times. The chain uses TRBV5-8 and TRBJ1-1; D unclear. The CDR3 has 17 residues. CDR1 and CDR2 from the germline V gene are SGHTS and YDEGEE. V was shortened by 3 bases and J by 1 base, with 19 bases between the two germline ends. The CDR3 region has the DNA TGTGCCAGCAGCTCGTTCCCCTTTTCGGAGGCGAACACTGAAGCTTTCTTT. Its protein is CASSSFPFSEANTEAFF.

The chain couples TRBV27 to TRBJ2-1, with 8 bases lining up with TRBD2. CDR3 length equals 21 residues. The germline CDR1 and CDR2 sequences are MNHEY and SMNVEV (reference sequence). Trimming cost V 6 bases and J 7 bases; bases outside gene matches: 29. The CDR3 region is CASRVSGTRGFREPNANEQFF. CDR3 in DNA: TGTGCCAGCAGGGTCTCCGGGACTAGAGGTTTCCGGGAACCTAATGCGAATGAGCAGTTCTTC.

The chain uses TRBV6-6 and TRBJ2-7; weak D call: TRBD2 (6 bases). This CDR3 is built from 15 residues. Trimming took 3 bases from V and 1 from J, leaving 13 bases between them. CDR1 MNHNY and CDR2 SVGAGI come from the germline V gene (reference sequence). The CDR3 here is CASSYRGTESYEQYF. The CDR3 bases are TGTGCCAGCAGTTATCGCGGGACGGAGTCCTACGAGCAGTACTTC.

The chain carries TRBV4-1 and TRBJ1-5, with D unclear. V lost 4 bases to trimming and J lost 3 bases, with 10 bases between them. CDR3 length: 14 residues. The V gene's germline CDR1 is MGHRA and CDR2 YSYEKL. DNA of the CDR3: TGCGCCAGCAGCCGCGGGCCTCTCAATCAGCCCCAGCATTTT. Amino acid sequence: CASSRGPLNQPQHF.

The chain combines TRBV5-1 with TRBJ2-7; 10 nucleotides line up with TRBD2. Germline V gene sequence: CDR1 SGHRS, CDR2 YFSETQ. This CDR3 comprises 14 residues. The V gene end was trimmed by 4 bases and the J gene end by 5 bases; junction bases not matched to a gene: 6. CDR3 DNA: TGCGCCAGCAGCCCTAGCGGGAGTTTTCACGAGCAGTACTTC. Its translation is CASSPSGSFHEQYF.

The J gene is TRBJ2-1, the V gene TRBV4-3; TRBD2 matches at 7 bases. CDR3 length: 17 amino acids. Looked up from germline, CDR1 is LGHNA and CDR2 is YSLEER. With 0 bases clipped from V and 4 bases from J, the junction kept 9 bases outside the gene matches. The CDR3 bases are TGCGCCAGCAGCCAAGATTTGGTGCGGGGGTTTTACAATGAGCAGTTCTTC. Translation gives CASSQDLVRGFYNEQFF.

The V call is TRBV6-1, the J call TRBJ1-5; possible D gene TRBD1, 5 bases. V lost 3 bases to trimming and J lost 2 bases, with 11 bases between them. CDR1 MNHNS and CDR2 SASEGT come from the germline V gene. This CDR3 is 15 amino acids long. The CDR3 is CASSDRDEGNQPQHF. The DNA of the CDR3 is TGTGCCAGCAGTGACAGGGATGAGGGCAATCAGCCCCAGCATTTT.

V usage is TRBV6-1 and J usage is TRBJ2-7; D is unresolved. Trimming removed 3 bases from V and 3 bases from J, with 12 bases in between. Germline values: CDR1 MNHNS, CDR2 SASEGT. CDR3 length: 14 amino acids. CDR3 amino acids: CASSEVYLGYEQYF. The CDR3, as DNA: TGTGCCAGCAGTGAGGTGTACTTGGGCTACGAGCAGTACTTC.

The chain carries TRBV7-3 and TRBJ2-1; D tentatively reads TRBD1 or TRBD2 (5 bases each). CDR3 size: 15 residues. The V and J ends lost 0 bases and 3 bases respectively, with 9 bases between them. Germline lookup yields CDR1 SGHTA and CDR2 FQGTGA. DNA for the CDR3: TGTGCCAGCAGCTTAACTTGGGACGGCTACAATGAGCAGTTCTTC. It translates to CASSLTWDGYNEQFF.

The chain links TRBV28 to TRBJ1-2, with D perhaps TRBD1 (5 bases). This CDR3 region has 13 residues. V was cut by 4 bases and J by 3 bases, with 9 bases left in between. Per the germline V gene, CDR1 is MDHEN and CDR2 is SYDVKM. The CDR3 coding sequence is TGTGCCAGCAGTTGGGCCAGGGACTATGGCTACACCTTC. It specifies CASSWARDYGYTF.

The chain joins TRBV19 to TRBJ1-2; 8 nucleotides align to TRBD1. The germline CDR1 and CDR2 sequences are LNHDA and SQIVND (reference sequence). V shed 8 bases, J shed 4 bases, and the junction held 6 bases outside the gene matches. The CDR3 length is 13 residues. The DNA for the CDR3 is TGTGCCAGTCGGACAGGGACCCTCTATGGCTACACCTTC. It encodes CASRTGTLYGYTF.

Remarks on this clone: At one end, the junction sequence differs from germline, possibly due to a read error. This chain joins TRBV6-4 and TRBJ1-1, with D hard to call. This CDR3 spans 13 amino acids. Per germline, CDR1 MRHNA and CDR2 SNTAGT. CDR3 region: CASSDLEGTQAFF. Here the CDR3 DNA reads TGTGCCAGCAGTGACCTTGAGGGCACTCAAGCTTTCTTT.

Remarks on this clone: The sample holds other DNA sequences that translate to the same CDR3. The chain is built from TRBV2 and TRBJ2-3; 7 bases are a match to TRBD2. CDR1 SNHLY and CDR2 FYNNEI come from the germline V gene. The CDR3 sequence is 14 residues long. J lost 1 base, V lost 4 bases, and 2 bases had no gene match. CDR3 nucleotides: TGTGCCAGCAGTGCGGGAGGCGGCACAGATACGCAGTATTTT. Protein sequence: CASSAGGGTDTQYF.

The rearrangement joins TRBV2 to TRBJ2-5, with D possibly TRBD1 on 6 matching bases. The ends were cut back, 6 bases at V and 5 bases at J, with 19 bases in the middle. Germline V gene sequence: CDR1 SNHLY, CDR2 FYNNEI. The CDR3 runs to 15 residues. The CDR3 protein is CASSQASWTAETQYF. Written as DNA, the CDR3 is TGTGCCAGCAGCCAAGCTTCGTGGACAGCGGAGACCCAGTACTTC.

V usage is TRBV10-2 and J usage is TRBJ2-7; TRBD1 aligns across 8 bases. V shed 6 bases, J shed 1 base, and the junction held 8 bases outside the gene matches. CDR3 size: 15 residues. Germline V gene lookup returns CDR1 WSHSY and CDR2 SAAADI. CDR3 sequence: CASRARDRSSYEQYF. DNA for the CDR3: TGCGCCAGCAGGGCCCGGGACAGGTCATCCTACGAGCAGTACTTC.

The chain combines TRBV2 with TRBJ2-5; 8 bases fit TRBD2. Germline-derived CDR1 and CDR2 are SNHLY and FYNNEI. The CDR3 spans 14 residues. J was trimmed by 4 bases and V by 4 bases; bases with no gene match: 5. CDR3 protein: CASSALAGGETQYF. The CDR3 region has the DNA TGTGCCAGCAGTGCGCTAGCGGGTGGAGAGACCCAGTACTTC.

The chain has TRBV5-1 and TRBJ2-5; 11 bases match TRBD2. Unmatched junction bases numbered 5, after V lost 3 bases and J lost 4 bases. CDR3 length: 15 residues. Germline V gives CDR1 SGHRS, CDR2 YFSETQ. Written as DNA, the CDR3 is TGCGCCAGCAGCTCCGGAACTAGCGGGGGAGAGACCCAGTACTTC. Translating gives CASSSGTSGGETQYF.